The rows below give T cell receptor beta chains drawn from one sample of a study of blood T cell repertoires in COVID-19. The table came from immunoSEQ multiplex PCR; TCRdb's copy has only in-frame clones and leaves some out. The data hold approximately 140,000 clones, with around nine tenths observed a single time. The specimen sequenced was peripheral blood. All receptors come from a woman aged 40 to 55 with acute or convalescent COVID-19. Each CDR3 is given without its conserved first and last residue. Only part of the rows carry a size: once, few, many, or a class if the clone is expanded.

CDR3 | size | length | J | V
ASSSIGISYQEAQY | - | 14 | TRBJ2-5 | TRBV11-3
ASSPGQGREKLF | - | 12 | TRBJ1-4 | TRBV27
ASSLGGAGDTDTQY | - | 14 | TRBJ2-3 | TRBV7-2
ASSFRDRSVGSNQPQH | - | 16 | TRBJ1-5 | TRBV7-2
ASSIEGNYGYT | few | 11 | TRBJ1-2 | TRBV19
ASSAQGSDGYT | - | 11 | TRBJ1-2 | TRBV5-6
ASSVGAGRGNGYT | - | 13 | TRBJ1-2 | TRBV25-1
ASTSWQYGYT | - | 10 | TRBJ1-2 | TRBV19
ASTLSGGTQY | - | 10 | TRBJ2-3 | TRBV12-3/TRBV12-4
ASSTYRGDTEAF | few | 12 | TRBJ1-1 | TRBV6-5
ASTTGGAGQETQY | - | 13 | TRBJ2-5 | TRBV5-1
ASSQEVGASYEQY | - | 13 | TRBJ2-7 | TRBV4-3
ASSLTSLIDTQY | - | 12 | TRBJ2-3 | TRBV7-3
ASSPHQHAGPLSTDTQY | - | 17 | TRBJ2-3 | TRBV10-1
ASSEFPSPGLAGVQETQY | - | 18 | TRBJ2-5 | TRBV2
ASSITLGGAGYEQY | - | 14 | TRBJ2-7 | TRBV19
ASSLQGGQPQH | - | 11 | TRBJ1-5 | TRBV7-2
ASSLTAGGTPGELF | - | 14 | TRBJ2-2 | TRBV7-3
SVRTDYNSPLH | - | 11 | TRBJ1-6 | TRBV29-1
ASSQLGGGNSPLH | - | 13 | TRBJ1-6 | TRBV27
ASSFTDSYEQY | - | 11 | TRBJ2-7 | TRBV27
ASTPTPLGGYT | - | 11 | TRBJ1-2 | TRBV6-6
ASTAGLAGIFSYEQY | - | 15 | TRBJ2-7 | TRBV7-2
ASTDATGGSYNSPLH | once | 15 | TRBJ1-6 | TRBV28
ASSEASSRGGYT | - | 12 | TRBJ1-2 | TRBV6-1
ASSTDTGNTEAF | few | 12 | TRBJ1-1 | TRBV18
ATEREGDSQPTDTQY | - | 15 | TRBJ2-3 | TRBV2
ASSTGNTEAF | - | 10 | TRBJ1-1 | TRBV5-4
ASSVSTSSYEQY | - | 12 | TRBJ2-7 | TRBV9
ASSLWTVYNSPLH | - | 13 | TRBJ1-6 | TRBV27
AWSVQGTGELF | few | 11 | TRBJ2-2 | TRBV30
ASSDSDRANTEAF | - | 13 | TRBJ1-1 | TRBV9
ASSWGQGIYEQF | few | 12 | TRBJ2-1 | TRBV11-3
ASSLSGGGDNEQF | once | 13 | TRBJ2-1 | TRBV5-1
ASSLGRADTQY | - | 11 | TRBJ2-3 | TRBV5-4
AWSAEGMNTEAF | once | 12 | TRBJ1-1 | TRBV30
ASSYGTGGGRAEAF | - | 14 | TRBJ1-1 | TRBV6-6
ASRRPAPGSPLH | - | 12 | TRBJ1-6 | TRBV6-5
ASSFPAVEYNEQF | - | 13 | TRBJ2-1 | TRBV7-2
ASSAFPAGGTGELF | - | 14 | TRBJ2-2 | TRBV9
ATSDVGQGFT | once | 10 | TRBJ1-2 | TRBV24-1
ASSDLGLNTGELF | - | 13 | TRBJ2-2 | TRBV6-4
ATQQGNNEQF | - | 10 | TRBJ2-1 | TRBV15
ASSLGQGGVNTGELF | - | 15 | TRBJ2-2 | TRBV5-4
ASSDPDFAGNEQY | - | 13 | TRBJ2-7 | TRBV25-1
ASSRDSQFNQPQH | - | 13 | TRBJ1-5 | TRBV7-9
ASTPRQAKTGELF | once | 13 | TRBJ2-2 | TRBV27
ASSPAGTSGAGEQY | - | 14 | TRBJ2-7 | TRBV18
ASSAGPLGYT | - | 10 | TRBJ1-2 | TRBV3-1/TRBV3-2
ASSPFTDTQY | - | 10 | TRBJ2-3 | TRBV9
ASSAPSGSHSSYNEQF | - | 16 | TRBJ2-1 | TRBV5-1
ASSLLHTEAF | - | 10 | TRBJ1-1 | TRBV28
ASSRLALDTQY | - | 11 | TRBJ2-3 | TRBV7-3
ASSLRSAGQNSPLH | - | 14 | TRBJ1-6 | TRBV7-2